The 25 T cell receptor beta chains presented below share a single source sample, sequenced in a study of tumor and adjacent non-tumor tissue in lung cancer. The library came from three nested PCR rounds adapted from ARM-PCR protocols. TCRdb ran MiXCR on the multiplex PCR reads and lists one entry per CDR3 protein. The data contain 91,000 or so distinct CDR3 sequences, less than 80% of them seen just once; the ten biggest clones take up 18%. No cell sorting was done before RNA was extracted from the tissue. Specimen: lung tumor tissue. The receptors here all came from a man between 60 and 75 years old with non-small cell lung cancer.

In this sample, this clonotype turned up a few times. CDR3 sequence (DNA): TGCGCCAGCAGCTTGGAATCGGGTCCCACAGATACGCAGTATTTT. Translation gives CASSLESGPTDTQYF. The chain joins TRBV5-1 to TRBJ2-3; D gene ambiguous. This CDR3 is 15 amino acids long. Trimming stripped 0 bases from V and 2 bases from J, with 10 bases between. Germline V CDR1 and CDR2: SGHRS, YFSETQ.

This clonotype showed up just once. A much larger clone differs by one base, so this may be a read error. The V gene is TRBV5-1, the J gene TRBJ2-7; a weak D match, TRBD2 (6 bases). Trimming cost V 4 bases and J 6 bases, with 23 bases left between them. This CDR3 is built from 16 residues. CDR1 is SGHRS, CDR2 YFSETQ, per germline. DNA of the CDR3: TGCGCCAGCAGCGCGTCTAGCAGGAGGGCCCTCGCCGAGCAGTACTTC. Amino acid sequence: CASSASSRRALAEQYF.

About this clonotype: A much larger clone differs by one base, so this may be a read error. The V and J genes are TRBV20-1 and TRBJ1-6; no clear D. Germline V gene data show CDR1 as DFQATT and CDR2 as SNEGSKA (reference sequence). The CDR3 contains 14 residues. CDR3 DNA: TGCACTGCTAAATCGGCCGGCTATAATTCACCCCTCCACTTT. Encoded protein: CTAKSAGYNSPLHF.

On this clonotype itself: A junction boundary mismatches the germline segment, possibly from a read error. The chain carries TRBV6-2 or TRBV6-3 and TRBJ2-7; tentatively, D is TRBD1 (6 bases). The germline V gene has CDR1 MNHEY and CDR2 SVGEGT. The CDR3 has 14 residues. The CDR3 DNA sequence: TGTGCCAGCACCCCGGTGACAGGAGCCTACGAGCACTACTTC. This translates into CASTPVTGAYEHYF.

This clonotype was detected only once. A junction boundary mismatches the germline segment, possibly from a read error. This rearrangement joins TRBV2 to TRBJ2-7, with D unresolved. Germline CDR1 reads SNHLY; CDR2 reads FYNNEI. This CDR3 region has 13 residues. The CDR3 spells CASSDDSAYEEYF. The CDR3 DNA reads as TGTGCCAGCAGTGACGATAGTGCCTACGAGGAGTACTTC.

This clonotype was seen a single time. This could be a read error, since a much larger clone is one nucleotide away. The J gene is TRBJ2-4, the V gene TRBV6-2 or TRBV6-3; the match to TRBD2 covers 9 bases. The CDR3 consists of 17 residues. Germline assignment: CDR1 MNHEY and CDR2 SVGEGT. CDR3 residues: CATSWATSGLAKNIQYF. CDR3 nucleotide sequence: TGTGCCACCAGTTGGGCGACTAGCGGTCTAGCCAAAAACATTCAGTACTTC.

This chain uses TRBV12-3 or TRBV12-4 with TRBJ2-3; 7 bases are a match to TRBD2. CDR3 length: 16 residues. Trimming took 5 bases from V and 2 from J; bases not matched to a gene: 10. CDR3 nucleotides: TGTGCCAGCAGTCCATTGAGTAGCGGGTCCACAGATACGCAGTATTTT. Amino acid sequence: CASSPLSSGSTDTQYF.

This clonotype was seen many times. V gene TRBV30 combines with J gene TRBJ1-1; maybe TRBD1 (6 bases). V was clipped by 0 bases and J by 4 bases, with 15 bases between them. The germline V gene has CDR1 GTSNPN and CDR2 SVGIG (reference sequence). This CDR3 comprises 15 residues. The CDR3 here is CAWSVPGRGTTEAFF. CDR3 nucleotides: TGTGCCTGGAGTGTACCAGGTAGGGGGACCACTGAAGCTTTCTTT. Using reference TRBV30 and TRBJ1-1 for the parts outside the CDR3, the full variable domain is SQTIHQWPATLVQPVGSPLSLECTVEGTSNPNLYWYRQAAGRGLQLLFYSVGIGQISSEVPQNLSASRPQDRQFILSSKKLLLSDSGFYLCAWSVPGRGTTEAFFGQGTRLTVV.

The V and J genes are TRBV11-2 and TRBJ1-1; D call uncertain. The V and J ends lost 4 bases and 3 bases respectively, with 15 bases between them. Germline values: CDR1 SGHAT, CDR2 FQNNGV. The CDR3 length is 15 residues. The CDR3 loop is CASSSRGPNDTEAFF. The CDR3 DNA reads as TGTGCCAGCAGCTCGAGAGGACCCAATGACACTGAAGCTTTCTTT.

The rearrangement joins TRBV6-5 to TRBJ2-7; D remains unclear. The germline V and J ends were trimmed by 10 bases and 13 bases, with 26 bases remaining between them. The CDR3 has 13 residues. Germline-derived CDR1 and CDR2 are MNHEY and SVGAGI. The CDR3 DNA follows: TGTGCCACACGAGTTGGAAGCTCCTACGAGTATTACTTC. This codes for CATRVGSSYEYYF.

V is TRBV6-6 and J is TRBJ2-7, with D perhaps TRBD1 (5 bases). Per germline, CDR1 MNHNY and CDR2 SVGAGI (reference sequence). The CDR3 runs 11 residues. Deletions cut 7 bases from V and 5 bases from J, with 9 bases between. CDR3: CASTGLHEQYF. For the CDR3, the DNA is TGTGCCAGCACAGGGTTACACGAGCAGTACTTC.

V and J are TRBV6-1 and TRBJ2-1; D possibly corresponds to TRBD1 (6 bases). The V and J ends lost 5 bases and 5 bases respectively, with 16 bases between them. Germline values: CDR1 MNHNS, CDR2 SASEGT. This CDR3 comprises 15 residues. CDR3: CASSSLRGEDNEQFF. CDR3 nucleotide sequence: TGTGCCAGCAGTAGCCTCAGGGGCGAAGACAATGAGCAGTTCTTC.

Concerning this clonotype: It is likely a read error, because the conserved phenylalanine at the end of the CDR3 is missing. The rearrangement links TRBV29-1 to TRBJ2-7; weak D call: TRBD2 (5 bases). V was trimmed by 3 bases and J by 9 bases, leaving 18 bases between them. The CDR3 has 13 residues. The germline CDR1 and CDR2 sequences are SQVTM and ANQGSEA. The DNA for the CDR3 is TGCAGCGTTGAGGCAGGAGGTGCTACGGTGCAGTACTAC. As protein: CSVEAGGATVQYY.

There are many counts of this clonotype. The CDR3 is CSAPPPTGAKHEAFF. In nucleotides, the CDR3 is TGCAGTGCTCCGCCGCCCACAGGGGCCAAACATGAAGCTTTCTTT. The chain uses TRBV20-1 and TRBJ1-1, with 7 bases lining up with TRBD1. CDR3 length equals 15 residues. Germline V gives CDR1 DFQATT, CDR2 SNEGSKA (reference sequence). With V trimmed by 5 bases and J by 7 bases, 16 bases remained unmatched.

Comment on this clonotype: This may be a read error, as it is one base from a much larger clone. CDR3 amino acids: CSVGPGGGTVNF. The CDR3 DNA reads TGCAGCGTTGGGCCCGGGGGGGGGACTGTAAACTTC. The V gene is TRBV29-1, the J gene TRBJ2-1; 8 bases are a match to TRBD2. The CDR3 totals 12 residues. Looked up from germline, CDR1 is SQVTM and CDR2 is ANQGSEA.

Remarks on this clonotype: The CDR3 does not close with the conserved phenylalanine or tryptophan, likely indicating a read error. The rearrangement links TRBV2 to TRBJ2-3, with D possibly being TRBD1 (6 bases). Germline values: CDR1 SNHLY, CDR2 FYNNEI. V gave up 7 bases and J gave up 0 bases, with 8 bases separating them. There are 13 residues in the CDR3. CDR3 sequence (DNA): TGTGCCAGCAACAGGGCGAGCACAGATACGCAGTATTAT. Its translation: CASNRASTDTQYY.

The rearrangement uses TRBV6-5 and TRBJ2-5; 8 positions agree with TRBD2. Looked up from germline, CDR1 is MNHEY and CDR2 is SVGAGI. The CDR3 extends over 16 amino acids. Losses at the gene ends were 1 base for V and 2 bases for J; bases not matched to a gene: 6. This CDR3 reads CASSYLLTSVQETQYF. CDR3 DNA sequence: TGTGCCAGCAGTTACTTGTTGACTAGCGTGCAAGAGACCCAGTACTTC.

This clonotype turned up a few times. V is TRBV28 and J is TRBJ2-7, with 12 bases aligning to TRBD2. This CDR3 contains 13 residues. Trimming at V came to 8 bases and at J to 2 bases, leaving 1 base not matched to a gene. The germline gives CDR1 MDHEN, CDR2 SYDVKM. The DNA of the CDR3 is TGTGCCAGCGGACTAGCGGGGACCTACGAGCAGTACTTC. It specifies CASGLAGTYEQYF.

The chain employs TRBV29-1 and TRBJ2-3, with 10 bases aligning to TRBD2. This CDR3 contains 14 residues. From germline, CDR1 is SQVTM and CDR2 ANQGSEA. J lost 3 bases, V lost 2 bases, and 2 bases had no gene match. CDR3 residues: CSVELAGVTDTQYF. DNA of the CDR3: TGCAGCGTTGAACTAGCGGGGGTGACAGATACGCAGTATTTT.

Worth noting for this clonotype: The missing conserved phenylalanine or tryptophan at the end of this CDR3 makes a read error likely. This chain links TRBV7-9 with TRBJ2-2; no reliable D call. CDR1 and CDR2 (germline): SEHNR, FQNEAQ (reference sequence). V lost 2 bases and J 4 bases, leaving 11 bases between the germline ends. The CDR3 extends over 15 amino acids. This CDR3 reads CASSLLSGFTGELFS. The CDR3 bases are TGTGCCAGCAGCTTATTGAGTGGTTTCACCGGGGAGCTGTTTTCT.

The chain links TRBV7-9 to TRBJ2-5, with D unresolved. Per the germline V gene, CDR1 is SEHNR and CDR2 is FQNEAQ (reference sequence). The V end was cut by 4 bases, the J end by 3 bases, with 15 bases between. The CDR3 has 15 amino acids. The CDR3 is CASSYLGPKEETQYF. The CDR3 bases are TGTGCCAGCAGCTATTTAGGACCCAAAGAAGAGACCCAGTACTTC. Variable domain in full (rest from reference TRBV7-9 and TRBJ2-5): DTGVSQNPRHKITKRGQNVTFRCDPISEHNRLYWYRQTLGQGPEFLTYFQNEAQLEKSRLLSDRFSAERPKGSFSTLEIQRTEQGDSAMYLCASSYLGPKEETQYFGPGTRLLVL.

For this clonotype: This may be a read error: a much more frequent sequence differs by one nucleotide. The CDR3 does not end in the conserved phenylalanine or tryptophan, so this is likely a read error. The chain uses TRBV20-1 and TRBJ2-3; tentative D call: TRBD1 (7 bases). The length of the CDR3 is 16 residues. Germline V gene data show CDR1 as DFQATT and CDR2 as SNEGSKA (reference sequence). The germline V and J ends were trimmed by 1 base and 0 bases, with 14 bases remaining between them. The CDR3 is CSARGRGQLSTDTQYY. The CDR3 region has the DNA TGCAGTGCTAGAGGGCGGGGACAGCTTAGCACAGATACGCAGTATTAT.

The V call is TRBV7-2, the J call TRBJ2-5, with D hard to call. V lost 5 bases and J lost 2, with 9 bases in between. CDR1 and CDR2 from the germline V gene are SGHTA and FQGNSA. CDR3 length: 13 residues. In DNA form, the CDR3 reads TGTGCCAGCAGCAGGGCCAGTCAAGAGACCCAGTACTTC. Its translation is CASSRASQETQYF.

In regard to this clonotype: Germline and junction disagree at one end, which may indicate a read error. The V and J genes are TRBV6-1 and TRBJ2-7, with TRBD2 matching over 7 bases. Germline CDR1 and CDR2: MNHNS and SASEGT. The CDR3 sequence is 15 residues long. The CDR3: CANSGGGVLRYEQYF. CDR3 sequence (DNA): TGTGCCAACAGTGGGGGGGGGGTTCTCCGCTACGAGCAGTACTTC.

This clonotype was detected many times. V and J are TRBV7-9 and TRBJ1-5; D is possibly TRBD1 (5 bases). Germline CDR1 is SEHNR and CDR2 is FQNEAQ (reference sequence). V lost 5 bases and J lost 4, with 18 bases in between. The CDR3 is 16 residues long. The CDR3 protein is CASSIYRTRANQPQHF. CDR3 in DNA: TGTGCCAGCAGCATCTACAGGACCAGGGCTAATCAGCCCCAGCATTTT.